This TCR beta chain was sequenced for a study of cytomegalovirus exposure and HLA in healthy donors. This CDR3 contains 15 residues. The germline V gene encodes CDR1 KGHSH and CDR2 LQKENI. With 3 bases clipped from V and 2 bases from J, the junction kept 4 bases outside the gene matches. PCR involved 60 Vbeta and 13 Jbeta primers. Sequenced by immunoSEQ multiplex PCR; TCRdb stores in-frame clones only, minus some. Recorded for this sample: some 48,000 clones. This receptor was identified in a woman aged 40 to 50 in good health and CMV-seronegative. The gene calls are TRBV18 and TRBJ2-7; 10 positions match TRBD1. Sequenced input: PBMCs. The CDR3 sequence is CASSPTGGAAYEQYF. The DNA for the CDR3 is TGTGCCAGCTCACCGACAGGGGGCGCCGCCTACGAGCAGTACTTC.